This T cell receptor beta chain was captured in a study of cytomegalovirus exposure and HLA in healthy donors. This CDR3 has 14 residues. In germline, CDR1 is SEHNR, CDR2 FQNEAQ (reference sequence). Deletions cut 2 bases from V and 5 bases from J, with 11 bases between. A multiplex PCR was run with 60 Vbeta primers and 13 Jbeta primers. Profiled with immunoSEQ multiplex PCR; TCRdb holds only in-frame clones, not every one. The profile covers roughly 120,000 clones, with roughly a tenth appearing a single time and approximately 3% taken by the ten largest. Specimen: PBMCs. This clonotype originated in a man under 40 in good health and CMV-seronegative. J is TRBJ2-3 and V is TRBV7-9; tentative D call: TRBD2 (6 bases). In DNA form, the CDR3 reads TGTGCCAGCAGCTTATGGAGGGCACAAGATACGCAGTATTTT. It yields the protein CASSLWRAQDTQYF.